The clone carrying this T cell receptor beta chain was seen once. The sample belongs to a study of identical twins. Trimming removed 6 bases from V and 6 bases from J; junction bases left unmatched: 8. This CDR3 has 15 residues. The germline gives CDR1 ENHRY, CDR2 SYGVKD. TCRdb fed the 5' RACE reads into MiXCR, producing one record per CDR3 protein. The sample has approximately 1.8 million distinct CDR3 sequences, less than 40% seen once; the top ten hold over 0.25%. J is TRBJ1-1 and V is TRBV10-3; 12 nucleotides line up with TRBD1. The origin of this receptor is a newborn girl in good health. Sample: cord blood. CDR3 loop: CAIRQTGTGGPEAFF. In DNA, the CDR3 is TGTGCCATCAGACAAACCGGGACAGGGGGCCCTGAAGCTTTCTTT.